The 2 T cell receptor beta chains reported below all come from one sample, sequenced in a study of cytomegalovirus exposure and HLA in healthy donors. Sequencing used immunoSEQ multiplex PCR; TCRdb keeps in-frame clones, though not all of them. Counted here are about 56,000 clones, 93% occurring once; the ten biggest clones make up 1.7%. The sequencing sample was made of PBMCs. The receptor source for this set is a woman aged 18-35 years in good health and CMV-seropositive.

This chain uses TRBV29-1 with TRBJ2-1, with D perhaps matching TRBD2 (7 bases). The length of the CDR3 is 14 residues. The germline V gene encodes CDR1 SQVTM and CDR2 ANQGSEA. V lost 8 bases to trimming and J lost 4 bases, with 18 bases between them. In DNA, the CDR3 is TGCAGCACCCCCGGGGAGGGGGGTTACAATGAGCAGTTCTTC. Protein: CSTPGEGGYNEQFF.

The V call is TRBV29-1, the J call TRBJ2-3, with 12 bases aligning to TRBD2. The trim removed 5 bases at V and 7 bases at J, leaving 13 bases unmatched. The CDR3 loop spans 16 amino acids. Germline loops: CDR1 SQVTM, CDR2 ANQGSEA. CDR3: CSVKDAGGLAGNTQYF. Written as DNA, the CDR3 is TGCAGCGTTAAGGACGCTGGCGGACTAGCGGGAAATACGCAGTATTTT.